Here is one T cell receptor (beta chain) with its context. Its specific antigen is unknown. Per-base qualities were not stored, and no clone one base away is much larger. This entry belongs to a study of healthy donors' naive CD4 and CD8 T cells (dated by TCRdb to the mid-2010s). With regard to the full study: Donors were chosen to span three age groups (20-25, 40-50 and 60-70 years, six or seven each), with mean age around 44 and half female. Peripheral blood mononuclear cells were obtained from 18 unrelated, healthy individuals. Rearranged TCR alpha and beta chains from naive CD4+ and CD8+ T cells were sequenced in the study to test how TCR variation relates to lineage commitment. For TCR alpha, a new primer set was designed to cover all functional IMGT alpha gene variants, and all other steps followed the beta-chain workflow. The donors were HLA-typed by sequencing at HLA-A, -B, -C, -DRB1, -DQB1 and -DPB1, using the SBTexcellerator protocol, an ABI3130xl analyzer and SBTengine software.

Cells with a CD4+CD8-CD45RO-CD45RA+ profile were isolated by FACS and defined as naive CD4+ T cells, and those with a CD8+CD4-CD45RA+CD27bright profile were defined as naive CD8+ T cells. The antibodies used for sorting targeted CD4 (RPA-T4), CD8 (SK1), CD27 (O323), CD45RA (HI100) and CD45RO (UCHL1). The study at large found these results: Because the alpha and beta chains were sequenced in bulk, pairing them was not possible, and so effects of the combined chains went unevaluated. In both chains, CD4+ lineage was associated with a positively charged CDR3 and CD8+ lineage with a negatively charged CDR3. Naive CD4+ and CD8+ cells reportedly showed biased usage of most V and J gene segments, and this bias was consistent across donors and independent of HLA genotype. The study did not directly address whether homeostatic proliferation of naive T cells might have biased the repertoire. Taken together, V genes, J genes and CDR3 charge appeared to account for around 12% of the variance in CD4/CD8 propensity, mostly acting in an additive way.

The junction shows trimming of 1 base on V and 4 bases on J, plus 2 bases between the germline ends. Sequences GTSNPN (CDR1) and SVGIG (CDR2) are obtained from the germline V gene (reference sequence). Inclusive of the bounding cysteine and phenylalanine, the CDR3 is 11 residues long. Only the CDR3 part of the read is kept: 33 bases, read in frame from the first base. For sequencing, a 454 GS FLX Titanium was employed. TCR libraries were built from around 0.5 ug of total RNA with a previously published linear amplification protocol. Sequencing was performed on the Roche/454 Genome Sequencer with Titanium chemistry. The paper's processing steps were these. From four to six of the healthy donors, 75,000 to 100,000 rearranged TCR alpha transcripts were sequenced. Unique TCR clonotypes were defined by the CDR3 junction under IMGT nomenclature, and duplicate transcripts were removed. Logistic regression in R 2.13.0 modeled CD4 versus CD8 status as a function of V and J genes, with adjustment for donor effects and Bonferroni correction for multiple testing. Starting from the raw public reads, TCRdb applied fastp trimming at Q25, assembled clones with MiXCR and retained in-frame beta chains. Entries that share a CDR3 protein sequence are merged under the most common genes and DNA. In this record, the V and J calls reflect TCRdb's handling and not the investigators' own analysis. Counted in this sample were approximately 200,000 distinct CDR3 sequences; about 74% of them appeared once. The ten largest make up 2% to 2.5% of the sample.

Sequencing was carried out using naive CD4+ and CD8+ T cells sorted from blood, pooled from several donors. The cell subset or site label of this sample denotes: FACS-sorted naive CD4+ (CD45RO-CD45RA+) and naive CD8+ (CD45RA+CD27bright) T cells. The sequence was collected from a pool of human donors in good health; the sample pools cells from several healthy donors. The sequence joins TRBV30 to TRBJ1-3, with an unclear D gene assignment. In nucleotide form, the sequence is TGTGCCTGGAGTGAAGGAAACACCATATATTTT. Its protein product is CAWSEGNTIYF. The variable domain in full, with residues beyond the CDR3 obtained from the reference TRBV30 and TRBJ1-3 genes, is SQTIHQWPATLVQPVGSPLSLECTVEGTSNPNLYWYRQAAGRGLQLLFYSVGIGQISSEVPQNLSASRPQDRQFILSSKKLLLSDSGFYLCAWSEGNTIYFGEGSWLTVV.